This T cell receptor beta chain was found in a study of cytomegalovirus exposure and HLA in healthy donors. Overall study findings and caveats: Specificity for CMV antigens was confirmed in vitro for a few of the CMV-associated chains. Apparent HLA restriction characterized most CMV-associated TCR beta chains in a later analysis. It was likely that a cluster of highly shared sequence variants was a sequencing artifact. Cytomegalovirus-associated status was assigned to about 180 TCR beta chains.

The study ran its PCR with 60 Vbeta and 13 Jbeta primers. Using immunoSEQ multiplex PCR, the repertoire was profiled, and TCRdb retains in-frame clones only, with some absent. Of roughly 140,000 clones in the sample, around 80% were seen once. V lost 3 bases, J lost 1 base, and 9 bases lay in between. The CDR3 has 14 amino acids. CDR1 and CDR2 (germline): SNHLY, FYNNEI. This clone was seen a handful of times. Its specificity is unknown. Sequenced input: PBMCs. The chain is built from TRBV2 and TRBJ1-1; D perhaps matches TRBD1 (6 bases). The receptor comes from a man in his forties in good health and CMV-seronegative. CDR3: CASSDIQGNTEAFF. DNA for the CDR3: TGTGCCAGCAGTGATATACAGGGGAACACTGAAGCTTTCTTT.